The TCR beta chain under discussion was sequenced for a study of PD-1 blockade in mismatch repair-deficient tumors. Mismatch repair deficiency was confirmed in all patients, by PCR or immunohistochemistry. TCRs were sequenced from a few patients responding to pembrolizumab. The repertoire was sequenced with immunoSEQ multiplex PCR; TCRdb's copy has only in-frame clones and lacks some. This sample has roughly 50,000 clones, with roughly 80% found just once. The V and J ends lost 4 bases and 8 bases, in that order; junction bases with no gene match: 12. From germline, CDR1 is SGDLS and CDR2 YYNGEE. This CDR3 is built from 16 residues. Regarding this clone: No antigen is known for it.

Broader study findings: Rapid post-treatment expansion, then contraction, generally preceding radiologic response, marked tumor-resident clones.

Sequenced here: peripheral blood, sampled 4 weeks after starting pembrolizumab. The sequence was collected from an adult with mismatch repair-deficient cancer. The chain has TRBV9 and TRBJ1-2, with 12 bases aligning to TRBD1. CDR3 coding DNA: TGTGCCAGCAGCCCCCAGCCGGGACAGGGGGCGGCGGGCTACACCTTC. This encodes CASSPQPGQGAAGYTF.